The 14 T cell receptor beta chains given below trace back to one sample, sequenced in a study of T cell changes during pregnancy in multiple sclerosis (dated by TCRdb to between 2018 and 2021). Library generation was performed with the immunoSEQ multiplex PCR assay. TCRdb's version of the immuneACCESS table is confined to in-frame rearrangements and falls short of the full clone set. An unresolved V gene accounts for under half of the shortfall where checked; the remainder is of unknown origin. The sample records 32,000 or so clones, 90% of which are singletons. The ten largest clones represent 0.35% to 0.5% of the sample. Sequenced here: CD4+ T cells from peripheral blood mononuclear cells, sampled in the second trimester of pregnancy. The source is a female donor with multiple sclerosis, enrolled in a pregnancy study.

The chain has TRBV5-1 and TRBJ2-7; 10 bases agree with TRBD2. The CDR3 runs 14 residues. The V and J ends lost 4 bases and 4 bases, in that order; junction bases with no gene match: 5. The germline V gene encodes CDR1 SGHRS and CDR2 YFSETQ. The CDR3 loop reads CASSLMTSGYEQYF. The CDR3 DNA reads TGCGCCAGCAGCCTTATGACTAGCGGGTACGAGCAGTACTTC. Together with reference TRBV5-1 and TRBJ2-7, the CDR3 gives the full variable domain: KAGVTQTPRYLIKTRGQQVTLSCSPISGHRSVSWYQQTPGQGLQFLFEYFSETQRNKGNFPGRFSGRQFSNSRSEMNVSTLELGDSALYLCASSLMTSGYEQYFGPGTRLTVT.

In this sample, this clone turned up once. This chain links TRBV5-1 with TRBJ1-2, with a weak D call TRBD1 (6 bases). The CDR3 sequence is 14 residues long. Looked up from germline, CDR1 is SGHRS and CDR2 is YFSETQ. V dropped 1 base and J dropped 5 bases, with 12 bases sitting between them. The CDR3 protein is CASSLSGESYGYTF. The CDR3 DNA follows: TGCGCCAGCAGCTTGTCAGGGGAGTCTTATGGCTACACCTTC.

V gene TRBV30 combines with J gene TRBJ2-3; TRBD1 is a possible D gene (6 bases). Germline CDR1 reads GTSNPN; CDR2 reads SVGIG (reference sequence). This CDR3 spans 13 amino acids. The germline V and J ends were trimmed by 4 bases and 3 bases, with 11 bases remaining between them. The CDR3 is CAWKRRGTDTQYF. CDR3 in DNA: TGTGCCTGGAAGCGCAGGGGAACAGATACGCAGTATTTT. The full variable domain, in which reference TRBV30 and TRBJ2-3 provide the parts outside the CDR3, is SQTIHQWPATLVQPVGSPLSLECTVEGTSNPNLYWYRQAAGRGLQLLFYSVGIGQISSEVPQNLSASRPQDRQFILSSKKLLLSDSGFYLCAWKRRGTDTQYFGPGTRLTVL.

The chain joins TRBV7-8 to TRBJ2-3; 9 bases fit TRBD1. CDR1 SGHVS and CDR2 FQNEAQ come from the germline V gene. This CDR3 has 14 amino acids. The J segment lost 6 bases and the V segment lost 3 bases, leaving 4 bases of the junction unmatched. In nucleotides, the CDR3 is TGTGCCAGCAGCTTTGGGACAGGGACGGATACGCAGTATTTT. Its protein product is CASSFGTGTDTQYF.

The V call is TRBV19, the J call TRBJ1-3; 7 nucleotides match TRBD1. The germline gives CDR1 LNHDA, CDR2 SQIVND (reference sequence). The length of the CDR3 is 14 residues. V dropped 7 bases and J dropped 4; count of bases not matched to a gene: 7. CDR3 region: CASKLGGSGNTIYF. CDR3 DNA: TGTGCCAGTAAGCTAGGGGGCAGCGGAAACACCATATATTTT.

This clone was recorded a few times. This chain uses TRBV25-1 with TRBJ1-1; weak D call: TRBD1 (5 bases). Trimming pared 6 bases from V and 1 base from J, leaving 9 bases between. Germline V gene lookup returns CDR1 MGHDK and CDR2 SYGVNS. This CDR3 spans 13 amino acids. CDR3 in DNA: TGTGCCAGCAGCCGACAGCAGAACACTGAAGCTTTCTTT. Translation gives CASSRQQNTEAFF.

This clone came up a few times. The CDR3 region is CASSPRTSRNTGELFF. DNA of the CDR3: TGTGCCAGCAGCCCCAGGACTAGTCGGAACACCGGGGAGCTGTTTTTT. V usage is TRBV7-8 and J usage is TRBJ2-2; 7 bases are a match to TRBD2. Germline V gene sequence: CDR1 SGHVS, CDR2 FQNEAQ. CDR3 size: 16 residues. The V and J ends lost 5 bases and 1 base, in that order; junction bases with no gene match: 7.

This clone was seen more than once but under ten times. The V gene is TRBV30, the J gene TRBJ2-3, with 8 nucleotides matching TRBD1. Trimming at V came to 5 bases and at J to 1 base, leaving 11 bases not matched to a gene. Germline CDR1 reads GTSNPN; CDR2 reads SVGIG (reference sequence). The CDR3 sequence is 16 residues long. The CDR3 is CAWDLSGQVGTDTQYF. The CDR3 region has the DNA TGTGCCTGGGACCTCTCGGGACAGGTTGGCACAGATACGCAGTATTTT.

This chain connects TRBV2 to TRBJ2-3, with D perhaps TRBD2 (5 bases). Germline V CDR1 and CDR2: SNHLY, FYNNEI. The CDR3 has 13 amino acids. Trimming removed 6 bases from V and 6 bases from J, with 13 bases in between. CDR3 sequence (DNA): TGTGCCAGCAGAGGAGAGGGCCTCGATACGCAGTATTTT. Amino acids: CASRGEGLDTQYF.

V and J are TRBV5-1 and TRBJ1-4, with 7 positions matching TRBD1. This CDR3 is 15 amino acids long. From germline, CDR1 is SGHRS and CDR2 YFSETQ. The trim removed 1 base at V and 1 base at J, leaving 1 base unmatched. The CDR3: CASSLRTGTNEKLFF. The CDR3 bases are TGCGCCAGCAGCTTGCGGACAGGAACTAATGAAAAACTGTTTTTT.

For the CDR3, the DNA is TGTGCCAGCAGCTTCCCTACAGGGGCCAACTCCTACGAGCAGTACTTC. This gives the protein CASSFPTGANSYEQYF. The rearrangement joins TRBV7-8 to TRBJ2-7; 7 bases align to TRBD1. Trimming cost V 3 bases and J 0 bases; bases outside gene matches: 8. The CDR3 contains 16 residues. Germline V gene sequence: CDR1 SGHVS, CDR2 FQNEAQ. Filled out from reference TRBV7-8 and TRBJ2-7, the complete variable domain reads GAGVSQSPRYKVAKRGQDVALRCDPISGHVSLFWYQQALGQGPEFLTYFQNEAQLDKSGLPSDRFFAERPEGSVSTLKIQRTQQEDSAVYLCASSFPTGANSYEQYFGPGTRLTVT.

The chain is built from TRBV7-3 and TRBJ2-2; D unresolved. The germline gives CDR1 SGHTA, CDR2 FQGTGA. The CDR3 extends over 13 amino acids. V was shortened by 5 bases and J by 3 bases, with 7 bases between the two germline ends. Here the CDR3 reads CASSVQDTGELFF. As DNA, the CDR3 is TGTGCCAGCAGCGTTCAGGACACCGGGGAGCTGTTTTTT.

CDR3 in amino acids: CSALGLAVYNEQFF. CDR3 sequence (DNA): TGCAGCGCACTGGGACTAGCGGTTTACAATGAGCAGTTCTTC. V and J are TRBV29-1 and TRBJ2-1, with 11 bases lining up with TRBD2. In germline, CDR1 is SQVTM, CDR2 ANQGSEA. This CDR3 comprises 14 residues. With V trimmed by 7 bases and J by 4 bases, 6 bases remained unmatched.

The chain is built from TRBV14 and TRBJ2-7; 9 bases match TRBD1. From germline, CDR1 is SGHDN and CDR2 FVKESK. With 4 bases clipped from V and 2 bases from J, the junction kept 6 bases outside the gene matches. This CDR3 is built from 15 residues. CDR3 sequence: CASSRKQGAPYEQYF. In nucleotides, the CDR3 is TGTGCCAGCAGCCGTAAACAGGGGGCCCCCTACGAGCAGTACTTC.